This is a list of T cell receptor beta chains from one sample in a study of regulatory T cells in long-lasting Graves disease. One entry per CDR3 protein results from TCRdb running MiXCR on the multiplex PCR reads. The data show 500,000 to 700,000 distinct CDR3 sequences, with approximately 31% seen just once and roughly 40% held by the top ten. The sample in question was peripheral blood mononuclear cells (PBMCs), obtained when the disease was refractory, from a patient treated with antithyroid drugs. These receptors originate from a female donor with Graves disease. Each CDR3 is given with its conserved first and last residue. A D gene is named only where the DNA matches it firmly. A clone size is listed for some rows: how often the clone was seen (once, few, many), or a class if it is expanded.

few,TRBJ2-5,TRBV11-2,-,CASSLVIAETQYF,TGTGCCAGCAGCTTAGTAATAGCGGAGACCCAGTACTTC
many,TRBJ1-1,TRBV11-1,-,CASSQTAMNTEAFF,TGTGCCAGCAGCCAGACAGCCATGAACACTGAAGCTTTCTTT
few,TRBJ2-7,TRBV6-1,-,CASSEAAGARSYEQYF,TGTGCCAGCAGTGAAGCTGCCGGGGCTCGGTCCTACGAGCAGTACTTC
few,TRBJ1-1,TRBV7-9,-,CASSALGEAFF,TGTGCCAGCAGCGCCCTGGGGGAAGCTTTCTTT
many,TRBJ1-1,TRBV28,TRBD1,CASSQYRGGGEAFF,TGTGCCAGCAGTCAGTACAGGGGAGGAGGTGAAGCTTTCTTT
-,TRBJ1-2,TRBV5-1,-,CASRPDGNYGYTF,TGCGCCAGCAGACCCGACGGAAACTATGGCTACACCTTC
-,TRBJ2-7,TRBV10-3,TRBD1,CAIRGTGLHYEQYF,TGTGCCATCAGGGGGACAGGGCTCCACTACGAGCAGTACTTC
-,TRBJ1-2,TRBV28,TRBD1,CASSLPGQGNGYTF,TGTGCCAGCAGTTTACCGGGACAGGGAAACGGCTACACCTTC
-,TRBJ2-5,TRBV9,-,CASSPGLNSETQYF,TGTGCCAGCAGCCCCGGGCTTAACTCAGAGACCCAGTACTTC
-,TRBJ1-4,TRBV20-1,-,CSATPRPGADEKLFF,TGCAGTGCTACACCTCGGCCGGGGGCTGATGAAAAACTGTTTTTT
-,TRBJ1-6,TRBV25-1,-,CASSDSGRGNSPLHF,TGTGCCAGCAGTGACTCAGGACGGGGGAATTCACCCCTCCACTTT
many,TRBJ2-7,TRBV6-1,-,CASSDIAYEQYF,TGTGCCAGCAGTGATATCGCCTACGAGCAGTACTTC
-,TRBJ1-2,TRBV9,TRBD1,CASSVDWTGQFYGYTF,TGTGCCAGCAGCGTAGATTGGACAGGGCAATTCTATGGCTACACCTTC
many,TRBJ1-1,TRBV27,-,CASSLQGGGTEAFF,TGTGCCAGCAGCCTCCAGGGCGGGGGCACTGAAGCTTTCTTT
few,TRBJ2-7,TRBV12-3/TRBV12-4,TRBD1,CASSPDRGLEQYF,TGTGCCAGCAGCCCCGACAGGGGGCTCGAGCAGTACTTC
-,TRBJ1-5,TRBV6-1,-,CASSTWGGNQPQHF,TGTGCCAGCAGTACTTGGGGAGGGAATCAGCCCCAGCATTTT
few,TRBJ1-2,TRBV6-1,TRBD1,CASQDRGRGGYTF,TGTGCCAGCCAGGACAGGGGAAGGGGTGGCTACACCTTC
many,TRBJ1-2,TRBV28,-,CASSPKLTTLYGYTF,TGTGCCAGCAGCCCGAAACTCACCACATTGTATGGCTACACCTTC
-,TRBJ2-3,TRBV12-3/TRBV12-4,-,CASSELLMSTDTQYF,TGTGCCAGCAGTGAACTACTCATGAGCACAGATACGCAGTATTTT
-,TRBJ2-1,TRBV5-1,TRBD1,CASSLGGFTYNEQFF,TGCGCCAGCAGCTTAGGGGGCTTCACCTACAATGAGCAGTTCTTC
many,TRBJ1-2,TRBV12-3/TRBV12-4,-,CASSSEVGGYTF,TGTGCCAGCAGTTCCGAAGTTGGGGGCTACACCTTC
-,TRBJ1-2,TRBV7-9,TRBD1,CASSYPLDRDRGYTF,TGTGCCAGCAGCTACCCCCTAGACAGGGACCGCGGCTACACCTTC
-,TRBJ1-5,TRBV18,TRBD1,CASSPGQGAPNNQPQHF,TGTGCCAGCTCACCGGGACAGGGGGCGCCGAACAATCAGCCCCAGCATTTT
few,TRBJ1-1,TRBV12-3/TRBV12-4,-,CASSLATFHEAFF,TGTGCCAGCAGTTTAGCGACCTTTCATGAAGCTTTCTTT
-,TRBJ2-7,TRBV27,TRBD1,CASSLQTGTLYEQYF,TGTGCCAGCAGTCTCCAGACAGGGACCCTATACGAGCAGTACTTC
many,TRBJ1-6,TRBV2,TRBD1,CASSAGQAYNSPLHF,TGTGCCAGCAGTGCAGGACAGGCGTATAATTCACCCCTCCACTTT
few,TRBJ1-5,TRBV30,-,CACHPGAPSNQPQHF,TGTGCCTGCCATCCGGGAGCCCCTAGCAATCAGCCCCAGCATTTT
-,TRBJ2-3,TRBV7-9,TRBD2,CASSLARLAGLADTQYF,TGTGCCAGCAGCTTAGCGCGCCTAGCGGGTCTAGCTGATACGCAGTATTTT
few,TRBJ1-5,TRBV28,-,CASKSNQPQHF,TGTGCCAGCAAAAGCAATCAGCCCCAGCATTTT
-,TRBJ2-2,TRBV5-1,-,CASSLREANTGELFF,TGCGCCAGCAGCTTGAGGGAGGCGAACACCGGGGAGCTGTTTTTT
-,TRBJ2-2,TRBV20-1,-,CSASDNTGELFF,TGCAGTGCTAGCGACAACACCGGGGAGCTGTTTTTT
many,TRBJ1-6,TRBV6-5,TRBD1,CASSYRTGESPLHF,TGTGCCAGCAGTTACAGGACAGGGGAGTCACCCCTCCACTTT
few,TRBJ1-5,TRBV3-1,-,CASSQDNRSRHHQPQHF,TGTGCCAGCAGCCAAGATAATAGGAGCAGGCACCATCAGCCCCAGCATTTT
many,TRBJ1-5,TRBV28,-,CASSPPGRNSNQPQHF,TGTGCCAGCAGTCCTCCCGGCAGGAATAGCAATCAGCCCCAGCATTTT
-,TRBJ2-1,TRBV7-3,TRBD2,CASSSRTGTSGRTGSYNEQFF,TGTGCCAGCAGCTCCCGAACCGGGACTAGCGGGAGGACTGGCTCCTACAATGAGCAGTTCTTC
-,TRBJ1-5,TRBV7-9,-,CASSLGPGTNQPQHF,TGTGCCAGCAGCTTAGGCCCGGGCACAAATCAGCCCCAGCATTTT
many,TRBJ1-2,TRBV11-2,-,CASSSPGDYGYTF,TGTGCCAGCAGCTCACCGGGGGACTATGGCTACACCTTC
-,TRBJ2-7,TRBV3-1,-,CASSQTRQGLYEQYF,TGTGCCAGCAGCCAGACCCGACAGGGACTCTACGAGCAGTACTTC
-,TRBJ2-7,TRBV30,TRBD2,CAWSARTSGYEQYF,TGTGCCTGGAGTGCCAGGACTAGCGGATACGAGCAGTACTTC
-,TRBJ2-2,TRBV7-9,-,CASSLAAGMSTGELFF,TGTGCCAGCAGCTTAGCTGCAGGGATGAGCACCGGGGAGCTGTTTTTT
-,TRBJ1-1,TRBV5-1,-,CASSFQGSGTEAFF,TGCGCCAGCAGCTTTCAGGGGTCGGGCACTGAAGCTTTCTTT
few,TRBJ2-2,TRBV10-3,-,CAISFAGNPGELFF,TGTGCCATCAGTTTCGCAGGGAATCCCGGGGAGCTGTTTTTT
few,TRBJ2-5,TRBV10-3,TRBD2,CAISESGLAGETQYF,TGTGCCATCAGTGAGTCCGGCCTAGCGGGAGAGACCCAGTACTTC
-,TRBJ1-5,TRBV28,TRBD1,CASSSRQGYSNQPQHF,TGTGCCAGCAGTTCGCGACAGGGTTATAGCAATCAGCCCCAGCATTTT
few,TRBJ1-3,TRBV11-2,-,CASSPTSGPWGNTIYF,TGTGCCAGCAGCCCCACATCAGGTCCATGGGGAAACACCATATATTTT
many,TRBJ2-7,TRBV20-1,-,CSARDSRSGGVVGYEQYF,TGCAGTGCTAGAGATAGCCGATCCGGGGGAGTGGTGGGCTACGAGCAGTACTTC
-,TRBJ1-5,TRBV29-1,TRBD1,CSVVETGDQPQHF,TGCAGCGTTGTTGAGACAGGGGATCAGCCCCAGCATTTT
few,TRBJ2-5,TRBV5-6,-,CASSLSLVVRTLQETQYF,TGTGCCAGCAGCCTAAGCTTGGTTGTCCGGACATTACAAGAGACCCAGTACTTC
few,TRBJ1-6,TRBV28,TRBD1,CASSTGGGLHF,TGTGCCAGCAGCACAGGGGGGGGCCTCCACTTT
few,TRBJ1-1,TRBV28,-,CASQKTGQMNTEAFF,TGTGCCAGCCAAAAGACAGGACAGATGAACACTGAAGCTTTCTTT
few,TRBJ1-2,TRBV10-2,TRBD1,CASFPGTGGRYGYTF,TGCGCCAGCTTCCCCGGGACAGGGGGCCGGTATGGCTACACCTTC
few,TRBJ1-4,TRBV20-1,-,CSARLPNEKLFF,TGCAGTGCTAGGTTGCCGAATGAAAAACTGTTTTTT
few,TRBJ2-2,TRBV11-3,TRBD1,CASSHGQGATGELFF,TGTGCCAGCAGCCATGGACAGGGGGCCACCGGGGAGCTGTTTTTT